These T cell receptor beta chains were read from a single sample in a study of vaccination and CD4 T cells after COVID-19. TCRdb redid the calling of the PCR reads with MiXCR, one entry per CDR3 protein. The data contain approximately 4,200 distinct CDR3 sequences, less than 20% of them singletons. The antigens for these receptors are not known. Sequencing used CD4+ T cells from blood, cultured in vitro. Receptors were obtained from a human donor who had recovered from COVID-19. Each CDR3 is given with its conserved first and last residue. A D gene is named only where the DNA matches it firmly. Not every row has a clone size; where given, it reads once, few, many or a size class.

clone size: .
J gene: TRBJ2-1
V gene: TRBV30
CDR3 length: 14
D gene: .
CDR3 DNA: TGTGCCTGGAGTACGGGGAGTCGGTACAATGAGCAGTTCTTC
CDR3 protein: CAWSTGSRYNEQFF

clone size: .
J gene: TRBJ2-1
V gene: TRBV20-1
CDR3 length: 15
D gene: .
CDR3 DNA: TGCAGTGCTCCATCGGGACTCACCTCCTACAATGAGCAGTTCTTC
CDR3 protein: CSAPSGLTSYNEQFF

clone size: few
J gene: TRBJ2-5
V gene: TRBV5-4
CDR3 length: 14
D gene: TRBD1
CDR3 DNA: TGTGCCAGCAGCACAACAGGGGGCCCAGAGACCCAGTACTTC
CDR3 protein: CASSTTGGPETQYF

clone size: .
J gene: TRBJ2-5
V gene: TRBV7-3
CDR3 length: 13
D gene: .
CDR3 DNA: TGTGCCAGCAGCTTAACGACCCGGGGGACCCAGTACTTC
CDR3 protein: CASSLTTRGTQYF

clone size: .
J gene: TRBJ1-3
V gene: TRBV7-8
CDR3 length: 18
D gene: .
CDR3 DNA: TGTGCCAGCAGCTTAGGGTCGGTAGGGGTCAGCTCTGGAAACACCATATATTTT
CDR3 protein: CASSLGSVGVSSGNTIYF

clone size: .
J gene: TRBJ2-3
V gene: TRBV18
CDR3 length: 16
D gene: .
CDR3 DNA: TGTGCCAGCTCACCATATCCGGGACCCAGCACAGATACGCAGTATTTT
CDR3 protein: CASSPYPGPSTDTQYF

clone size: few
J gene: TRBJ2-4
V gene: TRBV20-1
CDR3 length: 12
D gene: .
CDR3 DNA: TGCAGTGCTAGTCCAGGGTGGGACATTCAGTACTTC
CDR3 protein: CSASPGWDIQYF

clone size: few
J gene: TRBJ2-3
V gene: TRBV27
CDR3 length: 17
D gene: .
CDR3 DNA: TGTGCCAGCAGTCCCCGGGCCGGGCTTCTTAAGACAGATACGCAGTATTTT
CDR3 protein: CASSPRAGLLKTDTQYF

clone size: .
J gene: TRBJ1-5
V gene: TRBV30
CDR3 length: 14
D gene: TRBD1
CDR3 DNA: TGTGCCTGGAGGGGGGACAGTTACAATCAGCCCCAGCATTTT
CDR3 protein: CAWRGDSYNQPQHF

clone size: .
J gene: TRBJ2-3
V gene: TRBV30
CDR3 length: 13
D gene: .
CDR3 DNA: TGTGCCTGGCGGAGTCCTAGCACAGATACGCAGTATTTT
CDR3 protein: CAWRSPSTDTQYF

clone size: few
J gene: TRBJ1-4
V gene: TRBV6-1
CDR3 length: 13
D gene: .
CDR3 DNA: TGTGCCAGCACGCGCGCATCTAATGAAAAACTGTTTTTT
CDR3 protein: CASTRASNEKLFF